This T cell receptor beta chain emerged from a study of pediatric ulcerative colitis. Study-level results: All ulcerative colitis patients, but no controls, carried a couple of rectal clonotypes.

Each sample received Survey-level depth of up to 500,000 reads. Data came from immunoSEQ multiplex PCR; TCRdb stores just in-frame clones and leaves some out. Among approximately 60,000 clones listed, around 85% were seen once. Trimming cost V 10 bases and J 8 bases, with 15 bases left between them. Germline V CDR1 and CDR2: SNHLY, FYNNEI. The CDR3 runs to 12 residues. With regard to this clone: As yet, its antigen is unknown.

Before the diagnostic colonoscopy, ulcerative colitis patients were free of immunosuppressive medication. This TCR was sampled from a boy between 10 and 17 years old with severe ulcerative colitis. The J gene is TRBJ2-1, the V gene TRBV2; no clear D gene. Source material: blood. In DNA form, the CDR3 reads TGTGCCATCACAATAGGGTACGATGAGCAGTTCTTC. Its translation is CAITIGYDEQFF.